The entry below describes one T cell receptor beta chain. Repertoires were generated with immunoSEQ multiplex PCR, while TCRdb's copy carries only in-frame clones and drops some. The sample holds 390,000 or so clones, more than 70% seen once. This record comes from a study of blood T cell repertoires in COVID-19. From germline, CDR1 is SGDLS and CDR2 YYNGEE. With 3 bases clipped from V and 1 base from J, the junction kept 2 bases outside the gene matches. The CDR3 is 16 residues long. The clonotype was recovered from a young woman with COVID-19, enrolled during active disease. The sample was peripheral blood. This chain links TRBV9 with TRBJ2-1; 12 positions agree with TRBD2. This chain's CDR3 is CASSASGRVSYNEQFF. The CDR3 nucleotides are TGTGCCAGCAGCGCTAGCGGGAGGGTATCCTACAATGAGCAGTTCTTC.